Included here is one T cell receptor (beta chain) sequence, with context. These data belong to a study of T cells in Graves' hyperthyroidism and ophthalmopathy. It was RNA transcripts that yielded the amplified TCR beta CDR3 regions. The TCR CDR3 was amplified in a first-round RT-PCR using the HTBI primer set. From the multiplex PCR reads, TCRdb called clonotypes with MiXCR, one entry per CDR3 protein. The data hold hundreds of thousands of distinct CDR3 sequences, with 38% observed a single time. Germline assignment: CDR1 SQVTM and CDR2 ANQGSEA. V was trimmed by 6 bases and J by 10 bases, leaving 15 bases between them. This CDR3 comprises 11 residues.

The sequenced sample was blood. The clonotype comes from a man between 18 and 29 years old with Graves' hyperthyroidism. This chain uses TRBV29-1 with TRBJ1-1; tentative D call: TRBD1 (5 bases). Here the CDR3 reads CSVYGGDGAFF. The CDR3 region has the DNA TGCAGCGTGTACGGGGGGGATGGAGCTTTCTTT.